Shown below are 2 T cell receptor beta chains from a single sample sequenced in a study of CD8 T cell repertoires and HIV-1 epitope variants. Sequencing was performed with immunoSEQ multiplex PCR; in TCRdb, only in-frame clones are kept and a portion is missing. The repertoire holds fewer than 5,500 clones, with approximately 67% as singletons. These receptors are not linked to any known antigen. Sequenced sample: cultured CD8+ T cells derived from PBMCs. These receptors were collected from a male donor with HIV.

J is TRBJ1-1 and V is TRBV4-1, with a weak D call TRBD1 (5 bases). The CDR3 consists of 16 residues. The V gene's germline CDR1 is MGHRA and CDR2 YSYEKL. Deletions cut 0 bases from V and 1 base from J, with 12 bases between. The CDR3 DNA follows: TGCGCCAGCAGCCAAGATGTTGGGCAGGGGAACACTGAAGCTTTCTTT. Amino acid sequence: CASSQDVGQGNTEAFF.

This clone was counted a single time. J is TRBJ2-1 and V is TRBV27; no clear D gene. Germline V gene sequence: CDR1 MNHEY, CDR2 SMNVEV (reference sequence). The ends were cut back, 4 bases at V and 0 bases at J, with 7 bases in the middle. The CDR3 loop spans 14 amino acids. CDR3 DNA sequence: TGTGCCAGCAGTTCAGGTAGCTCCTACAATGAGCAGTTCTTC. It is translated as CASSSGSSYNEQFF.